The present T cell receptor (beta chain) was sequenced within a study of cytomegalovirus exposure and HLA in healthy donors. General study results and limits: In an earlier analysis, productive rearrangement rates for most beta V segments clustered near 87% or 30%. In a later analysis, across HLA loci, associated TCR counts were highest for DRB1, lowest for HLA-C. When a later analysis compared HLA-associated TCR beta chains with equally common others, the HLA-associated chains turned out to be more clonally expanded and to have lower generation probabilities.

The primer mix had 60 Vbeta and 13 Jbeta primers. Methods used by the authors: The authors later counted 70 million to 85 million unique TCR beta chains, some 9.9 million of them shared. Sequenced by immunoSEQ multiplex PCR; TCRdb stores in-frame clones only, minus some. That table gives V, J and clone size, and the DNA gave D and trimming. The table records roughly 200,000 clones, about four fifths of them present only once. The V gene end was trimmed by 5 bases and the J gene end by 8 bases; junction bases not matched to a gene: 5. This CDR3 is built from 13 residues. The germline V gene encodes CDR1 MNHNY and CDR2 SVGAGI (reference sequence). In regard to this clone: Its antigen is undetermined.

The chain links TRBV6-6 to TRBJ2-3; 9 nucleotides agree with TRBD1. The sequence was obtained from a female donor in good health and CMV-seronegative. Sequencing was performed on PBMCs. The CDR3 sequence: CASSQDRGGTQYF. The CDR3 coding sequence is TGTGCCAGCAGTCAGGACAGGGGTGGTACGCAGTATTTT.